Listed here are 22 T cell receptor beta chains from one sample, sequenced in a study of control samples from healthy donors and cancer patients. The method was immunoSEQ multiplex PCR; TCRdb's version includes in-frame clones alone and lacks a portion of them. The sample lists tens of thousands of clones; approximately 84% were seen once. Sequencing input: blood. Receptors originate from a woman between 50 and 59 years old in good health.

CDR3 residues: CAISYKGGTGANVLTF. CDR3 in DNA: TGTGCCATCAGTTATAAAGGGGGGACTGGGGCCAACGTCCTGACTTTC. This sequence joins TRBV10-3 and TRBJ2-6, with D perhaps matching TRBD1 or TRBD2 (6 bases each). V was cut by 5 bases and J by 2 bases, with 13 bases left in between. The CDR3 covers 16 residues. Germline CDR1 reads ENHRY; CDR2 reads SYGVKD.

The chain employs TRBV11-2 and TRBJ2-1; 9 positions match TRBD2. Germline CDR1 SGHAT, CDR2 FQNNGV. CDR3 length equals 18 residues. With 5 bases clipped from V and 0 bases from J, the junction kept 11 bases outside the gene matches. In DNA form, the CDR3 reads TGTGCCAGCAGCATCAGAACTGTACTAGCGGGCTCCTACAATGAGCAGTTCTTC. This encodes CASSIRTVLAGSYNEQFF.

The rearrangement links TRBV18 to TRBJ2-1; 12 bases agree with TRBD2. CDR3 length equals 14 residues. Germline lookup yields CDR1 KGHSH and CDR2 LQKENI. The junction had 6 bases not matched to a gene; V was cut back by 5 bases and J by 10 bases. CDR3 amino acids: CASSSSGRADEQFF. CDR3 DNA sequence: TGTGCCAGCTCATCTAGCGGGAGGGCCGACGAGCAGTTCTTC.

This rearrangement joins TRBV5-1 to TRBJ1-1; D is unclear. Trimming cost V 1 base and J 1 base, with 5 bases left between them. Per the germline V gene, CDR1 is SGHRS and CDR2 is YFSETQ. The CDR3 runs 13 residues. This CDR3 is CASSLQSNTEAFF. The CDR3 DNA reads as TGCGCCAGCAGCTTGCAGTCGAACACTGAAGCTTTCTTT.

This chain joins TRBV29-1 and TRBJ2-2; no definite D call. The germline V gene has CDR1 SQVTM and CDR2 ANQGSEA. The CDR3 consists of 11 residues. V lost 7 bases and J lost 1, with 4 bases in between. The CDR3 is CSARNTGELFF. CDR3 bases: TGCAGCGCTAGGAACACCGGGGAGCTGTTTTTT.

V usage is TRBV10-3 and J usage is TRBJ1-3; 8 nucleotides agree with TRBD1. CDR3 size: 13 residues. The V and J ends lost 6 bases and 8 bases, in that order; junction bases with no gene match: 6. Germline lookup yields CDR1 ENHRY and CDR2 SYGVKD. This chain's CDR3 is CAIRQGQGDTIYF. The DNA for the CDR3 is TGTGCCATCAGACAAGGACAGGGAGACACCATATATTTT.

V and J are TRBV2 and TRBJ2-1; no clear D. The CDR3 spans 13 residues. CDR1 is SNHLY and CDR2 is FYNNEI in the germline V gene. V lost 6 bases, J lost 7 bases, and 13 bases lay in between. CDR3: CASSVGALNEQFF. The CDR3 DNA is TGTGCCAGCAGCGTAGGAGCGCTAAATGAGCAGTTCTTC.

This clone has a handful of counts. V is TRBV19 and J is TRBJ2-1; 10 bases are a match to TRBD2. Germline V CDR1 and CDR2: LNHDA, SQIVND (reference sequence). With 3 bases clipped from V and 8 bases from J, the junction kept 13 bases outside the gene matches. This CDR3 contains 17 residues. This CDR3 reads CASSILHVLAGMDEQFF. In DNA form, the CDR3 reads TGTGCCAGTAGTATCCTCCACGTACTAGCGGGAATGGATGAGCAGTTCTTC.

The J gene is TRBJ1-5, the V gene TRBV27, with 9 bases that match TRBD1. Germline trimming cut 3 bases from V and 2 bases from J; bases unmatched to any gene: 11. Germline-derived CDR1 and CDR2 are MNHEY and SMNVEV (reference sequence). This CDR3 has 18 residues. The CDR3, as DNA: TGTGCCAGCAGTTTCCGGGACAGGGTGGGTCGGGGCAATCAGCCCCAGCATTTT. Amino acids: CASSFRDRVGRGNQPQHF.

The rearrangement uses TRBV6-5 and TRBJ2-3; no clear D gene. Trimming left V 7 bases short and J 0 bases short, with 8 bases between. The germline gives CDR1 MNHEY, CDR2 SVGAGI. The CDR3 has 13 amino acids. The CDR3 coding sequence is TGTGCCAGCAAGGGATCTAGCACAGATACGCAGTATTTT. Its protein product is CASKGSSTDTQYF.

The J gene is TRBJ2-2, the V gene TRBV3-1 (or the pseudogene TRBV3-2); 9 nucleotides align to TRBD1. After removal of 1 base from V and 6 bases from J, the junction contained 0 bases not matched to a gene. Germline CDR1 reads LGHDT; CDR2 reads YNNKEL (reference sequence). The CDR3 runs 14 residues. In nucleotides, the CDR3 is TGTGCCAGCAGCCAAGGACAGGGGGCCGGGGAGCTGTTTTTT. This sequence encodes CASSQGQGAGELFF.

This chain joins TRBV7-9 and TRBJ1-1, with D perhaps matching TRBD1 (6 bases). The CDR3 consists of 14 residues. Trimming took 3 bases from V and 1 from J, leaving 9 bases between them. Germline lookup yields CDR1 SEHNR and CDR2 FQNEAQ (reference sequence). CDR3 bases: TGTGCCAGCAGCTTCACGACAGGGAACACTGAAGCTTTCTTT. This encodes CASSFTTGNTEAFF.

The chain couples TRBV7-6 to TRBJ1-1, with D unclear. CDR3 length: 13 residues. Per the germline V gene, CDR1 is SGHVS and CDR2 is FNYEAQ. Trimming took 5 bases from V and 1 from J, leaving 8 bases between them. The CDR3 reads CASSRAENTEAFF. CDR3 in DNA: TGTGCCAGCAGCCGTGCCGAGAACACTGAAGCTTTCTTT.

V is TRBV9 and J is TRBJ2-5; 15 nucleotides match TRBD2. Trimming took 4 bases from V and 0 from J; bases not matched to a gene: 4. Germline loops: CDR1 SGDLS, CDR2 YYNGEE. The CDR3 consists of 17 residues. The CDR3 is CASSSGTSGGYQETQYF. For the CDR3, the DNA is TGTGCCAGCAGCTCCGGGACTAGCGGGGGGTACCAAGAGACCCAGTACTTC.

The rearrangement uses TRBV5-6 and TRBJ2-7, with 8 positions matching TRBD2. From germline, CDR1 is SGHDT and CDR2 YYEEEE. The V and J ends lost 4 bases and 10 bases, in that order; junction bases with no gene match: 13. This CDR3 contains 14 residues. CDR3 sequence: CASSPTGTSSFQYF. The CDR3 DNA sequence: TGTGCCAGCAGCCCGACCGGGACTAGTAGTTTTCAGTACTTC.

The chain links TRBV14 to TRBJ1-6; unclear D gene. The germline CDR1 and CDR2 sequences are SGHDN and FVKESK. The CDR3 covers 14 residues. With 4 bases removed from V and 7 bases from J, the gap between germline ends came to 11 bases. The CDR3 bases are TGTGCCAGCAGCCGTTGGACGGTAAATTCACCCCTCCACTTT. It yields the protein CASSRWTVNSPLHF. The full variable domain, with the rest looked up from reference TRBV14 and TRBJ1-6, is EAGVTQFPSHSVIEKGQTVTLRCDPISGHDNLYWYRRVMGKEIKFLLHFVKESKQDESGMPNNRFLAERTGGTYSTLKVQPAELEDSGVYFCASSRWTVNSPLHFGNGTRLTVT.

Points on this clone: Given the absence of the conserved phenylalanine or tryptophan at the CDR3 end, a read error is likely. Because the CDR3's place on the DNA is in doubt, the DNA is left out and the CDR3 is given as listed by TCRdb. The chain links TRBV7-9 to TRBJ2-7; the table's D call of TRBD2 was not tested on the DNA. Germline CDR1 SEHNR, CDR2 FQNEAQ (reference sequence). The CDR3 adds up to 13 amino acids, both ends counted. CDR3 region: CASSSTMGGALFI.

CDR3 DNA sequence: TGTGCCAGCAGCTTTGGACAGGCGGAGAATTCACCCCTCCACTTT. Amino acids: CASSFGQAENSPLHF. The chain uses TRBV13 and TRBJ1-6; 7 nucleotides agree with TRBD1. Per the germline V gene, CDR1 is PRHDT and CDR2 is FYEKMQ (reference sequence). Trimming took 3 bases from V and 7 from J; bases not matched to a gene: 6. The CDR3 extends over 15 amino acids.

The genes are TRBV28 and TRBJ2-1, with 10 bases that match TRBD1. Germline V gene sequence: CDR1 MDHEN, CDR2 SYDVKM. J was trimmed by 1 base and V by 6 bases; bases with no gene match: 6. The CDR3 extends over 16 amino acids. CDR3 sequence: CASREDRGKSYNEQFF. As DNA, the CDR3 is TGTGCCAGCAGGGAGGACAGGGGGAAATCCTACAATGAGCAGTTCTTC.

The chain uses TRBV30 and TRBJ2-3; TRBD2 is a possible D gene (6 bases). Per the germline V gene, CDR1 is GTSNPN and CDR2 is SVGIG (reference sequence). This CDR3 has 13 residues. Trimming pared 7 bases from V and 0 bases from J, leaving 11 bases between. DNA for the CDR3: TGTGCCTCAATAGCGGAAAGCACAGATACGCAGTATTTT. The encoded protein is CASIAESTDTQYF.

The genes are TRBV7-8 and TRBJ2-1; D may be TRBD2 (5 bases). The germline V gene encodes CDR1 SGHVS and CDR2 FQNEAQ. V lost 3 bases and J lost 12, with 12 bases in between. The CDR3 totals 12 residues. The CDR3 nucleotides are TGTGCCAGCAGCTTTGGACTGGCGGGGCAGTTCTTC. Its translation is CASSFGLAGQFF. Full variable domain (rest looked up from reference TRBV7-8 and TRBJ2-1): GAGVSQSPRYKVAKRGQDVALRCDPISGHVSLFWYQQALGQGPEFLTYFQNEAQLDKSGLPSDRFFAERPEGSVSTLKIQRTQQEDSAVYLCASSFGLAGQFFGPGTRLTVL.

V gene TRBV4-1 combines with J gene TRBJ1-5; D remains ambiguous. Trimming stripped 2 bases from V and 0 bases from J, with 8 bases between. This CDR3 is 15 amino acids long. Germline loops: CDR1 MGHRA, CDR2 YSYEKL. The DNA of the CDR3 is TGCGCCAGCAGCCAACCATCGCTTAGCAATCAGCCCCAGCATTTT. As protein: CASSQPSLSNQPQHF.